This TCR beta chain originates from a study of T cells in Graves' hyperthyroidism and ophthalmopathy. Overall study: Peripheral blood was taken when the disease was first diagnosed, before any treatment began.

The source material, RNA transcripts, was used to amplify TCR beta CDR3 regions. The primer set for the first-round RT-PCR of the TCR CDR3 was HTBI. TCRdb called the multiplex PCR reads again in MiXCR, with one record for every CDR3 protein. The sample holds 400,000 or so distinct CDR3 sequences; more than 12% are singletons and the top ten take roughly a fifth. The germline V gene encodes CDR1 MNHNY and CDR2 SVGAGI (reference sequence). The trim removed 2 bases at V and 3 bases at J, leaving 10 bases unmatched. The CDR3 has 18 residues. The V call is TRBV6-6, the J call TRBJ2-2, with 9 bases identical to TRBD1. The sequence came from a woman aged 25 to 39 with Graves' ophthalmopathy. Sequenced: blood. CDR3 bases: TGTGCCAGCAGTTACGCTCAACCGGGACAGGGATACACCGGGGAGCTGTTTTTT. Encoded protein: CASSYAQPGQGYTGELFF.